Below, one TCR beta chain is given with its context. Its cognate antigen has yet to be identified. Qualities for individual bases were not recorded, and no much larger clone is one base off. This sample was taken from a study of cytomegalovirus exposure and HLA in healthy donors (dated by TCRdb to 2015 to 2018). General notes on the study: An earlier analysis of a few hundred of the donors reported 276 Gb of sequence data and 117 million unique TCR beta sequences obtained from around 180 million T cells. Approximately 300 gigabases of sequencing data and around 88 million unique TCR sequences made up an early release that covered nearly 650 HLA-typed donors. Among the roughly 390 genotyped donors, around 81% belonged to the genetic ancestry cluster associated with self-reported Caucasian donors. The study was designed to test whether signatures of past pathogen exposure could be identified by cataloging public T cell receptors. The study used immunosequencing to profile the T cell repertoires of 670 or so subjects and linked those repertoires to cytomegalovirus serostatus. In addition to the first cohort of approximately 670 subjects, a separate validation cohort of approximately 120 different subjects was used. To predict cytomegalovirus infection status, the study combined high-throughput TCR immunosequencing, statistical association of individual TCRs with disease status, and machine learning. A later analysis re-analyzed previously published TCR beta repertoires from 666 donors and added high-resolution HLA genotyping to study TCR occurrence patterns. The later analysis used no new phenotypic data to find candidate immune exposures, relying instead on TCR beta sequences and their occurrence across donors. An earlier analysis of 450 to 750 of the donors used high-throughput TCR beta sequencing to judge whether each TCR beta V gene segment behaved as functional or pseudogenic. Alongside the repertoire data, information on donor age, sex, ethnicity and CMV serostatus was compiled. In a later genetic analysis, genome-wide SNP genotypes for about three fifths of the 666 donors were used, and that subset was treated as a discovery cohort. Every repertoire in the discovery cohort had been generated on one and the same sequencing platform. Both class I and class II loci were covered by HLA typing, at four-digit resolution. The number of typed donors differed by locus: roughly 620-630 for A, B, C, DRB1 and DQB1; 500 to 550 for DQA1; 606 for DPA1; and some 430 for DPB1. A few DR-DQ haplotypes were treated as single units for association and clustering because of strong linkage in the cohort. Among about 370 genotyped donors of the cohort, an average of approximately 220,000 unique TCR beta nucleotide sequences was sequenced per donor, of which about 18% were non-productive.

The cohort comprised hundreds of healthy bone marrow donors. At the time of sampling, every cohort member was nominally healthy, though immune exposures that went unrecorded were likely present. The donor tested CMV seronegative and was one of the 352 seronegative cohort members. A peripheral blood sample was collected from each donor, and TCR beta sequencing was performed on peripheral blood mononuclear cells. The Qiagen DNeasy Blood Extraction Kit was used to extract genomic DNA from the blood cell samples. Beyond this particular receptor, the publication reports: In both the original and validation cohorts, the classifier was reported to diagnose cytomegalovirus status with high specificity and sensitivity. According to a later analysis, most CMV-associated TCR beta chains appeared to be HLA-restricted, and the HLA associations seemed to be driven largely by CMV exposure. HLA typing was unavailable for some donors at each locus, so association tests used only the typed subset. The cohort was sequenced for TCR beta chains only, and without alpha or paired-chain data the features that could be detected were limited. A later analysis reported that several top co-occurrence clusters appeared linked to parvovirus B19, influenza, CMV and Epstein-Barr virus. The earlier analysis of fewer than 750 of the donors excluded about 16 rarely observed V segments, including chromosome 9 orphons, because counts were too low. A later analysis associated 16,951 TCR beta sequences with specific HLA alleles at a false discovery rate of 0.05. Because the 87-base-pair reads could not distinguish some IMGT-functional V segments, including TRBV6-2 and TRBV6-3, those segments were excluded. Compared with the approximately 670-donor mean, donors in an Asian-associated ancestry cluster had fewer N-insertions in productive TCRs, according to a later genetic analysis. A cluster of highly shared sequence variants was judged likely to represent a technical artifact of the sequencing pipeline. A further reported finding was that TCR beta sequences accurately predicted the HLA-A and HLA-B alleles for most subjects in the first cohort. A later genetic analysis associated a missense DCLRE1C variant with V-gene and J-gene trimming of TCR beta chains, and an independent cohort replicated the association. Strong co-occurrence of HLA alleles, especially DR and DQ, made assigning TCR associations to individual alleles difficult. Most TCR sequences were observed very rarely across donors, whereas some public TCRs were present in many individuals. According to the authors, the approach could potentially be generalized to other disease states and immunological phenotypes. A few of the identified cytomegalovirus-associated TCR beta chains were confirmed in vitro to be specific for cytomegalovirus antigens. In a later analysis, TCR association rates were found to vary across HLA loci, with the most associated TCRs seen for DRB1 alleles and the fewest for HLA-C alleles. In a later analysis, HLA-associated TCR beta chains were found to be more clonally expanded and to have lower generation probabilities than equally common non-associated chains. Presence/absence analyses assumed roughly uniform sequencing depth across donors, an assumption that may not hold. For the cohort, immune exposure information was limited to CMV serostatus. The study gave a list of about 160 TCR beta chains associated with cytomegalovirus. Correlated functional status among segregating V segments might be attributable to linkage disequilibrium, but an unknown experimental factor could not be ruled out. Broadly in line with IMGT annotations, most TCR beta V segments showed up in productive rearrangements about 90% or about 30% of the time in an earlier analysis of 450 to 750 of the donors.

The protocol used for the library was the immunoSEQ multiplex PCR assay. For the multiplex PCR, a mixture combining 60 forward primers for TCR Vbeta segments and 13 reverse primers for TCR Jbeta segments was used. A multiplex PCR assay on genomic DNA amplified the CDR3 region of rearranged TCR beta genes. Amplified TCR beta libraries were sequenced as 87-base-pair reads on the Illumina HiSeq System. On the study's bioinformatics: A later analysis tallied 75 million to 95 million unique TCR beta chains across the 640 or so repertoires, and about 10 million of those chains were shared by two or more donors. A nearest-neighbor algorithm error-corrected the raw reads and collapsed the reads into unique sequences, merging closely related sequences to remove PCR and sequencing errors. V, D and J gene segments were assigned by aligning CDR3 sequences to IMGT reference sequences. For a sequence to be retained, a match of at least six nucleotides to both a V gene segment and a J gene segment was required. A rearrangement counted as productive if the CDR3 had no stop codons and remained in frame with V and J, and every other rearrangement counted as non-productive. CDR3 was defined according to IMGT convention as the region running from the second conserved V-encoded cysteine to the conserved J-encoded phenylalanine. The earlier analysis of about 610 of the donors excluded sequences that lacked an unambiguous match to a single V gene segment. In an earlier analysis of about 590 of the donors, a V segment was called functional when productive rearrangements were above 56.7%, and segregating when the standard deviation between donors exceeded 5%. A statistical classification framework was developed to diagnose cytomegalovirus status using the catalog of TCR beta chain sequences. In a later analysis, TCR nucleotide sequences were compared against IMGT/GENE-DB human TR gene sequences so that V and J genes could be assigned. In a later analysis, CDR3 sequences and most-parsimonious VDJ recombination scenarios were assigned using the TCRdist pipeline. In a later analysis, every TCR beta chain was defined by the combination of its CDR3 amino acid sequence and its V-gene family, and reads without a unique V-gene family were dropped. As a way to deal with suspected cross-contamination and a sequencing artifact, a later analysis dropped roughly 620 nucleotide sequences that were highly shared and had low generation probability. A later analysis calculated a clonal expansion index for each public chain from normalized within-repertoire ranks of inferred template counts. Generation probabilities in a later analysis came from a VDJ recombination model fitted to out-of-frame rearrangements, and those results were checked against IGoR. In a later analysis, TCR-TCR, TCR-HLA and TCR-CMV co-occurrence was scored with hypergeometric tests, and a repertoire-size bias correction was applied to TCR pairs. False discovery rates were estimated in a later analysis by permuting HLA or CMV assignments 20 times. In a later analysis, co-occurring TCRs were grouped using DBSCAN, and TCRdist sequence similarity was added for clustering within HLA-allele-positive subsets. Repertoires with fewer than 30,000 or more than 120,000 public chains were left out of co-occurrence clustering, as were about 5 repertoires with anomalous nucleotide sharing. Entries here come from immuneACCESS through TCRdb and include only in-frame sequences with V and J called. Some clones fail to appear in such tables; in the studies checked, an unresolved V gene covers under half of the shortfall, and the cause of the remainder is unknown. V and J calls and clone size follow that table, whereas D and trimming were derived from the DNA. Within this sample are 150,000 to 200,000 clones, with over 60% of them counted one time only. More than 3% of the sample belongs to the ten largest clones.

Including the terminal cysteine and phenylalanine, the CDR3 comprises 18 residues. Only the CDR3 part of the read is kept: 54 bases, read in frame from the first base. V lost 4 bases and J lost 6 bases, and the count of bases not matched to a germline gene is 10. The germline V gene specifies SGHTS as CDR1 and YDEGEE as CDR2. Sequenced input: PBMCs. The V gene is TRBV5-8 and the J gene is TRBJ2-2, with 15 bases aligning to TRBD2. This receptor was identified in a male donor in good health and CMV-seronegative. The CDR3 sequence is CASSTWTSGRALAGELFF. At the DNA level, the sequence is TGTGCCAGCAGCACCTGGACTAGCGGGAGGGCCCTCGCCGGGGAGCTGTTTTTT.